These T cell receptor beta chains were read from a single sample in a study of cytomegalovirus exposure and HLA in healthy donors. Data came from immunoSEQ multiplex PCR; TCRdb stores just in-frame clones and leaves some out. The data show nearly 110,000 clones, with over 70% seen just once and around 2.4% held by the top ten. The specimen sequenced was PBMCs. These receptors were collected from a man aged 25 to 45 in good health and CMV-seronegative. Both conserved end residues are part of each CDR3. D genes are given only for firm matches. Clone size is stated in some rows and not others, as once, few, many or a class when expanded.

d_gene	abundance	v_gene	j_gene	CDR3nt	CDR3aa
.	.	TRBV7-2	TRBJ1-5	TGTGCCAGCAGCTTTTCGGGGGGCAATCAGCCCCAGCATTTT	CASSFSGGNQPQHF
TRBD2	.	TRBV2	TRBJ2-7	TGTGCCAGCAGTGGTAGGGGAAGCGGGAGTCGGGAGCAGTACTTC	CASSGRGSGSREQYF
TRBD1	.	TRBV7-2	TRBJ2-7	TGTGCCAGCAGCTTCCTGACAGGGGGCTCCTACGAGCAGTACTTC	CASSFLTGGSYEQYF
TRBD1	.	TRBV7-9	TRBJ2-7	TGTGCCAGCAGCTTAGAAGGACAGGGGGACGAGCAGTACTTC	CASSLEGQGDEQYF
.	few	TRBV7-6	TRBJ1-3	TGTGCCAGCAGCTTAGACATCAACGCTGGAAACACCATATATTTT	CASSLDINAGNTIYF
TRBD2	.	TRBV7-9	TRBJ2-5	TGTGCCAGCAGCTTAGGGACTAGCGGGAGTGAGACCCAGTACTTC	CASSLGTSGSETQYF
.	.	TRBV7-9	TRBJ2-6	TGTGCCAGCAGCGCCGACGCGGGACGGGCCAACGTCCTGACTTTC	CASSADAGRANVLTF
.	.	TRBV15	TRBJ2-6	TGTGCCACCAGCGGGGGGTGGCGGAATAGGGCCAACGTCCTGACTTTC	CATSGGWRNRANVLTF
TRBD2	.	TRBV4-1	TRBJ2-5	TGCGCCAGCAGTCCCCTGGCGGGAGGGCCGGAGACCCAGTACTTC	CASSPLAGGPETQYF
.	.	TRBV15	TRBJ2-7	TGTGCCACCAGCGATACAGGGTTCGGGGACGAGCAGTACTTC	CATSDTGFGDEQYF
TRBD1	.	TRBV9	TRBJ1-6	TGTGCCAGCAGCGTAGGGGACAGAGCTAATTCACCCCTCCACTTT	CASSVGDRANSPLHF
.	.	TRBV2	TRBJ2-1	TGTGCCAGCAGTTACGGAGCTTACAATGAGCAGTTCTTC	CASSYGAYNEQFF
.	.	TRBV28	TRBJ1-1	TGTGCCAGCAGTACAGGGCTAGGAGACACTGAAGCTTTCTTT	CASSTGLGDTEAFF
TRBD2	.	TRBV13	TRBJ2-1	TGTGCCAGCAGCCCCCCCGGGACTAGCGGAAATGAGCAGTTCTTC	CASSPPGTSGNEQFF
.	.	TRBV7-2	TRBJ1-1	TGTGCCACCCTTGTCGCCGAGGGAGGCACTGAAGCTTTCTTT	CATLVAEGGTEAFF
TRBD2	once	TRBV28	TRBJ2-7	TGTGCCAGCATAGGCGGGACTAGCGGAGCCTACGAGCAGTACTTC	CASIGGTSGAYEQYF
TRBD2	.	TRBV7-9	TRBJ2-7	TGTGCCAGCAGCTTCGGGACTAGCGGCTACGAGCAGTACTTC	CASSFGTSGYEQYF
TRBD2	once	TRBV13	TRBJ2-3	TGTGCCAGCAGCCTCCTAGCGGGGGGAACAGATACGCAGTATTTT	CASSLLAGGTDTQYF
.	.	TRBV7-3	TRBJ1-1	TGTGCCAGCAGCTCATACGGGGGGGGCCCTGAAGCTTTCTTT	CASSSYGGGPEAFF
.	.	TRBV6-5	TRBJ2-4	TGTGCCAGCAGTTGGGGGCGGGCAAACATTCAGTACTTC	CASSWGRANIQYF
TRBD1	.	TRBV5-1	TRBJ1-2	TGCGCCAGCAGCCCAGGGACAGGGTCGGCTCTCTATGGCTACACCTTC	CASSPGTGSALYGYTF
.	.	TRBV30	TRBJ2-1	TGTGCCTGGAGTCCCACTAGCTACAATGAGCAGTTCTTC	CAWSPTSYNEQFF
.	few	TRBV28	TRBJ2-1	TGTGCCAGCAGTTCTTACAATGAGCAGTTCTTC	CASSSYNEQFF
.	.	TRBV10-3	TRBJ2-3	TGTGCCATCAGTGAGTCGACGACTACTTCAGATACGCAGTATTTT	CAISESTTTSDTQYF
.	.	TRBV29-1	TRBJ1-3	TGCAGCGTTGATCTTAGGGGGAGCTCTGGAAACACCATATATTTT	CSVDLRGSSGNTIYF
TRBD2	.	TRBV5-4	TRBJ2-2	TGTGCCAGCAGCTTGTATCCATGGGCTAGCGGGGTTACCGGGGAGCTGTTTTTT	CASSLYPWASGVTGELFF
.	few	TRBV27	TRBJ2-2	TGTGCCAGCTCCCCCGGGAGAGGCACCGGGGAGCTGTTTTTT	CASSPGRGTGELFF
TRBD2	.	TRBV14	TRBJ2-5	TGTGCCAGCAGCCCCGCGGCCGGGAGGGACCAGGAGACCCAGTACTTC	CASSPAAGRDQETQYF
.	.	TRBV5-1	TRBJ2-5	TGCGCCAGCAGCTTGGTAGGGGTACAAGAGACCCAGTACTTC	CASSLVGVQETQYF
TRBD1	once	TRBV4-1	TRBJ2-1	TGCGCCAGCAGACCCGGACAGGGGAATGAGCAGTTCTTC	CASRPGQGNEQFF
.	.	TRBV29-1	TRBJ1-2	TGCAGCGTTGAAGACCGCACGGACTTCTATCTTCGTGGCTACACCTTC	CSVEDRTDFYLRGYTF
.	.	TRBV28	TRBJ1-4	TGTGCCCCATGGGGCGGACACGCCTCTAATGAAAAACTGTTTTTT	CAPWGGHASNEKLFF
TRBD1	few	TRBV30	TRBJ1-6	TGTGCCTGGAGTGTTAAGGGGGCGTCTTCACCCCTCCACTTT	CAWSVKGASSPLHF
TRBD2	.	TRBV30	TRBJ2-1	TGTGCCTGGGGACTAGCGGGGGCTGGCGAGCAGTTCTTC	CAWGLAGAGEQFF
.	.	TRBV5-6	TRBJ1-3	TGTGCCAGCAGCCTATCCAGAAACACCATATATTTT	CASSLSRNTIYF
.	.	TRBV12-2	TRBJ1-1	TGTGCAAGTCGCCTTTCCAGGTCATCTAACACTGAAGCTTTCTTT	CASRLSRSSNTEAFF
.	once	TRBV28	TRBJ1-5	TGTGCCAGCAGTTTGGCGGGCACAGGGTTCAATCAGCCCCAGCATTTT	CASSLAGTGFNQPQHF
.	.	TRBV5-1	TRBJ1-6	TGCGCCAGCAGCCCCTCGGGGAGCGCGATTAATTCACCCCTCCACTTT	CASSPSGSAINSPLHF
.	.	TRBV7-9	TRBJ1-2	TGTGCCAGCAGCTTAGCGCGCGATAAGGGGATCTATGGCTACACCTTC	CASSLARDKGIYGYTF
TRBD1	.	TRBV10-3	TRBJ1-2	TGTGCCATCAGTGGAGACAGGGTTAATGGCTACACCTTC	CAISGDRVNGYTF
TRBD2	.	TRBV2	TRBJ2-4	TGTGCCAGCAGGCTAGCGGGGGGGCGGGTGAGCATTCAGTACTTC	CASRLAGGRVSIQYF
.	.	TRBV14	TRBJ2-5	TGTGCCAGGGGATACAGGGTCAGGGAGACCCAGTACTTC	CARGYRVRETQYF
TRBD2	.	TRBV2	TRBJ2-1	TGTGCCAGCGTTCAAGCGGGGACCTACAACAATGAGCAGTTCTTC	CASVQAGTYNNEQFF
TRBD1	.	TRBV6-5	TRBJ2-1	TGTGCCAGCAGTTACTCACCGGACAGGGGGCGCGAGCAGTTCTTC	CASSYSPDRGREQFF
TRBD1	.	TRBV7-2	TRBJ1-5	TGTGCCAGCAGCTCTCCCCTCGGGGGCAGGGGGAGCAATCAGCCCCAGCATTTT	CASSSPLGGRGSNQPQHF
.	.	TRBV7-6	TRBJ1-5	TGTGCCAGCAGCCCACAGCCTAGCAATCAGCCCCAGCATTTT	CASSPQPSNQPQHF
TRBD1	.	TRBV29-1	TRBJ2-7	TGCAGCGTAGCGGACAGGGTCTCCTACGAGCAGTACTTC	CSVADRVSYEQYF
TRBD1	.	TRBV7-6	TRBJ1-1	TGTGCCAGCAGCCCTAGGACAGGGGTGGGGAACACTGAAGCTTTCTTT	CASSPRTGVGNTEAFF
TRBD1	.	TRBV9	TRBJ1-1	TGTGCCAGCAGCGTAGGGACAGGGGGGTTCGCTTTCTTT	CASSVGTGGFAFF
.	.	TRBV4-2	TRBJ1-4	TGTGCCAGCAGCCAAGACGAGACAGGACTTGAAAAACTGTTTTTT	CASSQDETGLEKLFF
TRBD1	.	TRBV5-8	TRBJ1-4	TGTGCCAGCAGCCCGGCCTCAGGGGGCACAGCTAATGAAAAACTGTTTTTT	CASSPASGGTANEKLFF
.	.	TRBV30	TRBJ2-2	TGTGCCTGGAGTGTAGCTGAAAGGCGGGGGAACACCGGGGAGCTGTTTTTT	CAWSVAERRGNTGELFF
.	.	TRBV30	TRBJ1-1	TGTGCCAGTCAGATCCGGAGTATGAACACTGAAGCTTTCTTT	CASQIRSMNTEAFF
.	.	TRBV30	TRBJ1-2	TGTGCCTGGATACCGCGACAGAACTATGGCTACACCTTC	CAWIPRQNYGYTF
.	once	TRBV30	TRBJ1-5	TGTGCCTGGAGTGTACTCCAGGGGCTGCCCCAGCATTTT	CAWSVLQGLPQHF